These 17 T cell receptor beta chains were all obtained from the same sample, sequenced in a study of cytotoxic CD8 clonotypes in ibrutinib-treated CLL. Sequencing was performed with immunoSEQ multiplex PCR; in TCRdb, only in-frame clones are kept and a portion is missing. The sample consists of 300,000 to 350,000 clones, approximately 80% of them appearing once. This specimen consisted of PBMCs, obtained before ibrutinib treatment. The source of these receptors is a human donor with chronic lymphocytic leukemia.

This rearrangement joins TRBV7-3 to TRBJ1-2; D perhaps matches TRBD1 (5 bases). The CDR3 is made up of 13 amino acids. Looked up from germline, CDR1 is SGHTA and CDR2 is FQGTGA. Trimming took off 6 bases at V and 7 bases at J, with 15 bases between the two ends. In DNA form, the CDR3 reads TGTGCCAGCAGTCGAAGCCAGGGTGGTGGCTACACCTTC. Translating gives CASSRSQGGGYTF. Based on the CDR3 plus reference TRBV7-3 and TRBJ1-2, the full variable domain is GAGVSQTPSNKVTEKGKYVELRCDPISGHTALYWYRQSLGQGPEFLIYFQGTGAADDSGLPNDRFFAVRPEGSVSTLKIQRTERGDSAVYLCASSRSQGGGYTFGSGTRLTVV.

This chain links TRBV19 with TRBJ1-2; D is ambiguous. Trimming stripped 3 bases from V and 4 bases from J, with 9 bases between. From germline, CDR1 is LNHDA and CDR2 SQIVND (reference sequence). CDR3 length: 13 residues. CDR3 sequence: CASSIQRGYGYTF. The DNA of the CDR3 is TGTGCCAGTAGTATCCAGCGGGGCTATGGCTACACCTTC.

The V and J genes are TRBV5-4 and TRBJ2-5, with D perhaps TRBD2 (6 bases). Trimming took off 4 bases at V and 1 base at J, with 14 bases between the two ends. Germline V gives CDR1 SGHNT, CDR2 YYREEE (reference sequence). The CDR3 totals 15 residues. The CDR3 DNA is TGTGCCAGCAGCCCAGGAGGGCAGTCCCAAGAGACCCAGTACTTC. Translation: CASSPGGQSQETQYF. The whole variable domain, remainder taken from reference TRBV5-4 and TRBJ2-5, is ETGVTQSPTHLIKTRGQQVTLRCSSQSGHNTVSWYQQALGQGPQFIFQYYREEENGRGNFPPRFSGLQFPNYSSELNVNALELDDSALYLCASSPGGQSQETQYFGPGTRLLVL.

In this sample, this clone turned up a few times. The V and J genes are TRBV7-9 and TRBJ2-5; D gene uncertain. Germline V gene sequence: CDR1 SEHNR, CDR2 FQNEAQ (reference sequence). The CDR3 is 10 amino acids. The V and J ends lost 1 base and 6 bases respectively, with 0 bases between them. The CDR3 bases are TGTGCCAGCAGCTTAGAGACCCAGTACTTC. Translating gives CASSLETQYF.

The rearrangement joins TRBV5-1 to TRBJ2-1; TRBD2 agrees at 7 bases. CDR1 is SGHRS and CDR2 is YFSETQ in the germline V gene. CDR3 length: 14 amino acids. Trimming cost V 4 bases and J 10 bases; bases outside gene matches: 11. CDR3 DNA sequence: TGCGCCAGCAGCCTTAGGACCCAGCGGGACGAGCAGTTCTTC. Translation: CASSLRTQRDEQFF.

DNA of the CDR3: TGTGCCAGCAGCTCCGGGACAGGGGGCGGGACCCAGTACTTC. Protein product: CASSSGTGGGTQYF. The chain recombines TRBV5-4 with TRBJ2-5; 12 bases fit TRBD1. The J segment lost 7 bases and the V segment lost 3 bases, leaving 4 bases of the junction unmatched. Per the germline V gene, CDR1 is SGHNT and CDR2 is YYREEE (reference sequence). The CDR3 sequence is 14 residues long.

The rearrangement joins TRBV28 to TRBJ2-5; D gene ambiguous. CDR1 MDHEN and CDR2 SYDVKM come from the germline V gene. This CDR3 comprises 14 residues. Trimming removed 3 bases from V and 1 base from J, with 9 bases in between. CDR3 in amino acids: CASSLFDAQETQYF. CDR3 coding DNA: TGTGCCAGCAGTTTGTTCGACGCCCAAGAGACCCAGTACTTC.

With regard to this clone: This sample includes further DNA sequences coding for the same CDR3. The chain links TRBV6-4 to TRBJ2-1; TRBD2 agrees at 10 bases. Germline CDR1 MRHNA, CDR2 SNTAGT. J lost 4 bases, V lost 2 bases, and 2 bases had no gene match. The CDR3 consists of 15 residues. The CDR3 reads CASSDGLAAYNEQFF. CDR3 in DNA: TGTGCCAGCAGTGACGGACTAGCGGCATACAATGAGCAGTTCTTC.

This clone showed up just once. The J gene is TRBJ2-7, the V gene TRBV7-2; D might be TRBD2 (5 bases). The CDR3 totals 15 residues. The V gene's germline CDR1 is SGHTA and CDR2 FQGNSA. V shed 6 bases and J shed 4 bases, with 19 bases lying between them. CDR3: CASSSRGLPVYEQYF. The CDR3 nucleotides read TGTGCCAGCAGTTCCCGCGGACTTCCCGTTTACGAGCAGTACTTC.

The chain has TRBV6-5 and TRBJ2-7, with TRBD1 matching over 11 bases. The CDR3 has 15 amino acids. The germline gives CDR1 MNHEY, CDR2 SVGAGI. The trim removed 6 bases at V and 2 bases at J, leaving 6 bases unmatched. CDR3 DNA: TGTGCCAGCAGGGGCGGACAGGGGGCAACCTACGAGCAGTACTTC. Amino acid sequence: CASRGGQGATYEQYF.

The gene calls are TRBV7-7 and TRBJ2-1; D unclear. Germline V gene sequence: CDR1 SSHAT, CDR2 FNYEAQ (reference sequence). The CDR3 totals 15 residues. V was clipped by 0 bases and J by 3 bases, with 9 bases between them. CDR3 sequence: CASSLAPSDYNEQFF. DNA of the CDR3: TGTGCCAGCAGCTTAGCGCCCTCGGACTACAATGAGCAGTTCTTC. The whole variable domain, remainder taken from reference TRBV7-7 and TRBJ2-1, is GAGVSQSPRYKVTKRGQDVTLRCDPISSHATLYWYQQALGQGPEFLTYFNYEAQPDKSGLPSDRFSAERPEGSISTLTIQRTEQRDSAMYRCASSLAPSDYNEQFFGPGTRLTVL.

V gene TRBV27 combines with J gene TRBJ2-3; 12 nucleotides match TRBD2. The V segment lost 6 bases and the J segment 0 bases; nucleotides outside the gene matches: 4. The germline V gene has CDR1 MNHEY and CDR2 SMNVEV (reference sequence). The CDR3 is made up of 16 amino acids. The CDR3 loop reads CASRTGTSGSTDTQYF. In DNA, the CDR3 is TGTGCCAGCAGAACCGGGACTAGCGGGAGCACAGATACGCAGTATTTT.

The chain combines TRBV5-4 with TRBJ2-2, with D unclear. With 0 bases removed from V and 6 bases from J, the gap between germline ends came to 3 bases. The CDR3 has 12 amino acids. Looked up from germline, CDR1 is SGHNT and CDR2 is YYREEE (reference sequence). CDR3 in amino acids: CASSLGPGELFF. The CDR3 DNA follows: TGTGCCAGCAGCTTGGGGCCCGGGGAGCTGTTTTTT.

J is TRBJ1-5 and V is TRBV6-1; no firm D call. This CDR3 is built from 11 residues. Trimming took off 5 bases at V and 8 bases at J, with 7 bases between the two ends. The germline CDR1 and CDR2 sequences are MNHNS and SASEGT. CDR3: CASSNREPQHF. The DNA of the CDR3 is TGTGCCAGCAGTAATCGTGAGCCCCAGCATTTT.

The sample holds one count of this clone. CDR3 DNA: TGTGCCAGCAGCTTGTCCAGGGACAACATTCAGTACTTC. It specifies CASSLSRDNIQYF. This chain joins TRBV6-5 and TRBJ2-4; D is tentatively TRBD1 or TRBD2 (5 bases each). Germline V gives CDR1 MNHEY, CDR2 SVGAGI. The length of the CDR3 is 13 residues. The V end lost 6 bases, the J end lost 7 bases, and 13 bases lay between the germline ends.

The V gene is TRBV9, the J gene TRBJ1-5, with unresolved D. CDR3 size: 13 residues. The germline V and J ends were trimmed by 2 bases and 0 bases, with 3 bases remaining between them. Germline V gene lookup returns CDR1 SGDLS and CDR2 YYNGEE. CDR3 loop: CASSVNSNQPQHF. The CDR3 nucleotides read TGTGCCAGCAGCGTTAATAGCAATCAGCCCCAGCATTTT.

The chain couples TRBV7-2 to TRBJ2-7; 11 nucleotides match TRBD2. Per the germline V gene, CDR1 is SGHTA and CDR2 is FQGNSA. The CDR3 contains 15 residues. The J segment lost 3 bases and the V segment lost 5 bases, leaving 6 bases of the junction unmatched. CDR3 loop: CASSRGTSGGYEQYF. CDR3 in DNA: TGTGCCAGCAGCCGTGGGACTAGCGGAGGCTACGAGCAGTACTTC.